This T cell receptor beta chain was retrieved from a study of spatial heterogeneity in lung cancer. Across the study: Detection consistently captured more beta-chain sequences than alpha-chain sequences.

General observations from the study: Higher tumor mutation counts went along with higher counts of expanded intratumoral alpha and beta TCRs.

The sample holds many counts of this clonotype. What it binds is not known. Time point indicated: sample taken at primary tumor resection. TCRdb reprocessed the 5' RACE reads with MiXCR, giving one entry per CDR3 protein. The sample lists about 8,100 distinct CDR3 sequences; around 5.4% were seen once. The specimen was lung tumor tissue, collected at surgery. The sequence was collected from a male donor with early-stage non-small cell lung cancer.

CDR3 nucleotide sequence: TGCGCCAGCAGCTTCCGGGACAGGGCGGACAATGAGCAGTTCTTC. Its translation is CASSFRDRADNEQFF. The rearrangement uses TRBV5-1 and TRBJ2-1, with TRBD1 matching over 9 bases. V shed 2 bases, J shed 5 bases, and the junction held 5 bases outside the gene matches. Germline V CDR1 and CDR2: SGHRS, YFSETQ. The CDR3 sequence is 15 residues long. The complete variable domain, with remaining parts taken from reference TRBV5-1 and TRBJ2-1, reads KAGVTQTPRYLIKTRGQQVTLSCSPISGHRSVSWYQQTPGQGLQFLFEYFSETQRNKGNFPGRFSGRQFSNSRSEMNVSTLELGDSALYLCASSFRDRADNEQFFGPGTRLTVL.